The T cell receptor (beta chain) under discussion was sequenced for a study of blood T cell repertoires in COVID-19. Study details: T cells, B-cell-depleted T cells, or PBMCs supplied cDNA or gDNA.

This clone was picked up one time. The participants were between roughly 18 and 100 years old and came from 24 US areas. In assigning cohorts, the study relied on participant-reported clinical history. Profiling relied on immunoSEQ multiplex PCR, and the TCRdb table lists in-frame clones only, not all of them. Here the sample spans about 380,000 clones, roughly 91% being singletons. The V gene lost 2 bases and the J gene lost 6 bases, with 10 bases spanning the gap. This CDR3 spans 13 amino acids. The receptor comes from a woman under 30 who had recovered from COVID-19. The source material was PBMCs or T cells enriched from blood (not recorded which). The chain carries TRBV23-1 and TRBJ1-2, with D perhaps matching TRBD1 (6 bases). TRBV23-1 is marked as an open reading frame, function uncertain. The CDR3 nucleotides are TGCGCCAGCAGTCAAAGAGACAGGAATGGCTACACCTTC. As protein: CASSQRDRNGYTF.